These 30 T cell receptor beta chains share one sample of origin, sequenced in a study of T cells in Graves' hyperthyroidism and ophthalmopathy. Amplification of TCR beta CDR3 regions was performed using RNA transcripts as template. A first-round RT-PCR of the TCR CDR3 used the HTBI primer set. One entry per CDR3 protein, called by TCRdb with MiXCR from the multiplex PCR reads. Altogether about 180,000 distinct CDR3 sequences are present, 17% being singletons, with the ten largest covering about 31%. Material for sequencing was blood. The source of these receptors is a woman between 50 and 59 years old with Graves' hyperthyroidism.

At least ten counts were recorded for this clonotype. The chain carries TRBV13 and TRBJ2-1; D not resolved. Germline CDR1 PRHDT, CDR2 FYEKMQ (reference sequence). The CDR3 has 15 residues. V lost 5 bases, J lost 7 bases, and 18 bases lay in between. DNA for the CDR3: TGTGCCAGCAGCAACCACCTCTACCAAAGGAATGAGCAGTTCTTC. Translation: CASSNHLYQRNEQFF.

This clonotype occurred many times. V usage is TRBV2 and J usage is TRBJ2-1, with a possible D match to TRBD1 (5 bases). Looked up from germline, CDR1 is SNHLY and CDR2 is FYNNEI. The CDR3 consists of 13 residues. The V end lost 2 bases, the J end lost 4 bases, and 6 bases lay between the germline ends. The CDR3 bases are TGTGCCAGCAGTGAAACAGGATACAATGAGCAGTTCTTC. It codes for CASSETGYNEQFF. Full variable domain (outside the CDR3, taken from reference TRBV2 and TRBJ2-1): EPEVTQTPSHQVTQMGQEVILRCVPISNHLYFYWYRQILGQKVEFLVSFYNNEISEKSEIFDDQFSVERPDGSNFTLKIRSTKLEDSAMYFCASSETGYNEQFFGPGTRLTVL.

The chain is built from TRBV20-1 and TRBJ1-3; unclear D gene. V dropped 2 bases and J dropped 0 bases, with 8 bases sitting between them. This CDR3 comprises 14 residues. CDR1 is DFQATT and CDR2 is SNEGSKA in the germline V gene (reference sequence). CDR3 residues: CSARPRSSGNTIYF. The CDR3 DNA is TGCAGTGCTAGACCACGGAGCTCTGGAAACACCATATATTTT.

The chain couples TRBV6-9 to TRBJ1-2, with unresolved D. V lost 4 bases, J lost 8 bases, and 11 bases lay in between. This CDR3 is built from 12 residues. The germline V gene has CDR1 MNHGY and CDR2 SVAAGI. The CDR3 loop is CASSLSPWGYTF. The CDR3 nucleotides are TGTGCCAGCAGTTTAAGCCCCTGGGGCTACACCTTC.

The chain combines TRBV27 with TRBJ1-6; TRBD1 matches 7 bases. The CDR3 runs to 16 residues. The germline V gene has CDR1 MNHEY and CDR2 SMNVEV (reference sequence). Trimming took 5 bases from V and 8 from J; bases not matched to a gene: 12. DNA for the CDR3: TGTGCCAGCAGTAACGGGCCGCAGGGGGTATATTCACCCCTCCACTTT. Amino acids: CASSNGPQGVYSPLHF.

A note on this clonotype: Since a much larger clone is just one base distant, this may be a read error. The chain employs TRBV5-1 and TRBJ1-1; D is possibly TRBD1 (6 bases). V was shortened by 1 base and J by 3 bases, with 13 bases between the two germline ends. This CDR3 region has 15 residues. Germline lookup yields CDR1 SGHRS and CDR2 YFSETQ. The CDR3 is CASSLLRGPYTEAFF. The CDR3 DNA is TGCGCCAGCAGCTTGCTCAGGGGCCCGTACACTGAAGCTTTCTTT.

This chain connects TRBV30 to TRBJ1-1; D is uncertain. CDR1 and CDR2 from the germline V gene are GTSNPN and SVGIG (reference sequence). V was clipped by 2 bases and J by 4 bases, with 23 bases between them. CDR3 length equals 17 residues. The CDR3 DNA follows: TGTGCCTGGAGTAAGTCAAGGAAATTTCGTGTGGGCACTGAAGCTTTCTTT. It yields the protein CAWSKSRKFRVGTEAFF.

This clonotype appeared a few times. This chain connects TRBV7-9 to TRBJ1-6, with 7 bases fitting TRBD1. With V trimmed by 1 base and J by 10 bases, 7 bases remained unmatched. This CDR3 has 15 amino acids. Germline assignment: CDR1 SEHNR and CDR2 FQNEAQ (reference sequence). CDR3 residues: CASSLEYRGESPLHF. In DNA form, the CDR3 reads TGTGCCAGCAGCTTAGAGTACAGGGGCGAATCACCCCTCCACTTT.

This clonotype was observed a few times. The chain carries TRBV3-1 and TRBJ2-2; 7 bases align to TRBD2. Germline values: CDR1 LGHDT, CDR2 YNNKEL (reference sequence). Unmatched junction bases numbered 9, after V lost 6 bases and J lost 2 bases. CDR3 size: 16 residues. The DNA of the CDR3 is TGTGCCAGCAGTCCGGAAAGCGGGAAAAACACCGGGGAGCTGTTTTTT. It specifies CASSPESGKNTGELFF.

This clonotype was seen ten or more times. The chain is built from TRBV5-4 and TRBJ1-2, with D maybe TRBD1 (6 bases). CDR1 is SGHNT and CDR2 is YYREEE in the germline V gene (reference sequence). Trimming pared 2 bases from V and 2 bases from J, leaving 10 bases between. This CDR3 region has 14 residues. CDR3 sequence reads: CASSFQGINYGYTF. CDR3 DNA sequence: TGTGCCAGCAGCTTCCAGGGGATAAACTATGGCTACACCTTC.

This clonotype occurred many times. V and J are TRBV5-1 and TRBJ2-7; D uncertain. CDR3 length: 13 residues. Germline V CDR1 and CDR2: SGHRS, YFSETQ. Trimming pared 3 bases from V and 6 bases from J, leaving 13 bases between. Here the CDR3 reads CASSWGITAEQYF. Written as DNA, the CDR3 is TGCGCCAGCAGCTGGGGAATTACAGCCGAGCAGTACTTC.

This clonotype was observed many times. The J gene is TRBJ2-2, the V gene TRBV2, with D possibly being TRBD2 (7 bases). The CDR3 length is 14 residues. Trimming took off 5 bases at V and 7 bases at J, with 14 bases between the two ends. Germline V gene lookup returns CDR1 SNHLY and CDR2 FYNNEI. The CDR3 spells CASSHGGLGGELFF. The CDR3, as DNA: TGTGCCAGCAGTCACGGGGGGCTTGGCGGGGAGCTGTTTTTT.

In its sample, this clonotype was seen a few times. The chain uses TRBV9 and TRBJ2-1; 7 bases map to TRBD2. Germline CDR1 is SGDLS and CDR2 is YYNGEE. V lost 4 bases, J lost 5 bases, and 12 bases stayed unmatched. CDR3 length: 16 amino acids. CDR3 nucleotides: TGTGCCAGCAGCCCCCGGGGACTAATAGCGGACAATGAGCAGTTCTTC. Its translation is CASSPRGLIADNEQFF.

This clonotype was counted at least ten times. CDR3 amino acids: CASSQWSQVDEQFF. The CDR3 coding sequence is TGCGCCAGCAGCCAATGGTCGCAGGTCGATGAGCAGTTCTTC. The gene calls are TRBV4-1 and TRBJ2-1; D not certain. Germline values: CDR1 MGHRA, CDR2 YSYEKL. The CDR3 covers 14 residues. V dropped 2 bases and J dropped 8 bases, with 13 bases sitting between them.

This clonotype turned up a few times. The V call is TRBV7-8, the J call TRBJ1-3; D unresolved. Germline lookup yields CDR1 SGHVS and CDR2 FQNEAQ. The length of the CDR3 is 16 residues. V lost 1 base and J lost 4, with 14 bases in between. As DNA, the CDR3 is TGTGCCAGCAGCTTAGACGTGGAGGCAAGAGGAAACACCATATATTTT. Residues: CASSLDVEARGNTIYF.

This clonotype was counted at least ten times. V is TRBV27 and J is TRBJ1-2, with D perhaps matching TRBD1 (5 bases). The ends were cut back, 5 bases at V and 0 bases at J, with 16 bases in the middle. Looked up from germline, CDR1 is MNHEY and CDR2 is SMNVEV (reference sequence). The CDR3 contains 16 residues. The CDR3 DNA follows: TGTGCCAGCAGTCTTAACCGGGACGACGCTAACTATGGCTACACCTTC. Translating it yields CASSLNRDDANYGYTF.

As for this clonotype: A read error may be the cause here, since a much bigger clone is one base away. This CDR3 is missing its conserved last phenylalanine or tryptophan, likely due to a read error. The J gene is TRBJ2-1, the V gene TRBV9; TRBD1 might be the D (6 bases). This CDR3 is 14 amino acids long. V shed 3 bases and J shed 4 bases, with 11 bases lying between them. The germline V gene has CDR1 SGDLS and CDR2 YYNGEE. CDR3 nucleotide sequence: TGTGCCAGCAGCGAAGGGGGAGAATACAATGAGCAGTTCCTC. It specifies CASSEGGEYNEQFL.

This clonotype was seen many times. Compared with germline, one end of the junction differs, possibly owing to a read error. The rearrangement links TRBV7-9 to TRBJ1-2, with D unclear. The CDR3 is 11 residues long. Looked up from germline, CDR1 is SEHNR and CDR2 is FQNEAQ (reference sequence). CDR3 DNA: TGTGCCAGCAGTTTAGGAAATGGCTACACCTTC. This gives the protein CASSLGNGYTF.

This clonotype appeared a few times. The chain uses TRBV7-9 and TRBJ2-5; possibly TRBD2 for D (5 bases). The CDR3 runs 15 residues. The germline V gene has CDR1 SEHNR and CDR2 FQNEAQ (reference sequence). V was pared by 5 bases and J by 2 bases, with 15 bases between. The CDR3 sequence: CASSVRPGEQETQYF. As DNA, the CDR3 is TGTGCCAGCAGCGTAAGACCCGGGGAGCAAGAGACCCAGTACTTC.

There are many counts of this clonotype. CDR3 amino acids: CSARDTRDYTF. CDR3 DNA sequence: TGCAGCGCCCGAGATACTCGGGACTACACCTTC. The chain has TRBV29-1 and TRBJ1-2; D is ambiguous. The germline CDR1 and CDR2 sequences are SQVTM and ANQGSEA. Trimming pared 7 bases from V and 10 bases from J, leaving 16 bases between. The CDR3 has 11 amino acids.

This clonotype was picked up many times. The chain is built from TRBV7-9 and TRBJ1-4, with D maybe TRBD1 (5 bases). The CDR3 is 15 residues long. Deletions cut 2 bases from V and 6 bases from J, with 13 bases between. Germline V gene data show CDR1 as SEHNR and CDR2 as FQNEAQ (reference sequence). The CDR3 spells CASSLKLLGDEKLFF. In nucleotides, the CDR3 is TGTGCCAGCAGCTTAAAACTCCTGGGGGATGAAAAACTGTTTTTT.

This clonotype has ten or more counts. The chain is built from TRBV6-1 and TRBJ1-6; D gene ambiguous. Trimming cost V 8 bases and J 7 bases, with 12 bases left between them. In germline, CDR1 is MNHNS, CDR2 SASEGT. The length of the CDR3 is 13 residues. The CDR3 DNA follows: TGTGCCAGCTTCTTGCACCAGAATTCACCCCTCCACTTT. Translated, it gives CASFLHQNSPLHF.

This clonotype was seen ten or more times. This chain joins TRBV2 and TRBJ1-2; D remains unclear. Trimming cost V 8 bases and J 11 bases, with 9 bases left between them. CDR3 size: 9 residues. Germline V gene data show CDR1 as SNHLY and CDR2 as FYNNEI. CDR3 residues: CASGRWYTF. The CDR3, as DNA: TGTGCCAGCGGCAGGTGGTACACCTTC.

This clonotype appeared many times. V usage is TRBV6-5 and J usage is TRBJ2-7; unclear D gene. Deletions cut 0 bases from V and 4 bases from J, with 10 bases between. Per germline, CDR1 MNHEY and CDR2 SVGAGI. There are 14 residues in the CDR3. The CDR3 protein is CASSYSSWEYEQYF. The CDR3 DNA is TGTGCCAGCAGTTACTCGTCCTGGGAATACGAGCAGTACTTC.

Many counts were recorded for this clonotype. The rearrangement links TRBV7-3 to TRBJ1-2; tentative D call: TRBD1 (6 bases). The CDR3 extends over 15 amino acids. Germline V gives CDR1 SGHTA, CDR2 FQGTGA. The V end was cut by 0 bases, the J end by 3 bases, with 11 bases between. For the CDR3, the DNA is TGTGCCAGCAGCTTAACTGGGACATCGGACTATGGCTACACCTTC. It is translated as CASSLTGTSDYGYTF.

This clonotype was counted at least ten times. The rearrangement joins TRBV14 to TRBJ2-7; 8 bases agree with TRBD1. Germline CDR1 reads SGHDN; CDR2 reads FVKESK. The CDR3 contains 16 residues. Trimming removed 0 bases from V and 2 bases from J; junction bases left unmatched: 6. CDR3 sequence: CASSQDFGQGPYEQYF. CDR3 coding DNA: TGTGCCAGCAGCCAAGATTTTGGACAGGGCCCCTACGAGCAGTACTTC.

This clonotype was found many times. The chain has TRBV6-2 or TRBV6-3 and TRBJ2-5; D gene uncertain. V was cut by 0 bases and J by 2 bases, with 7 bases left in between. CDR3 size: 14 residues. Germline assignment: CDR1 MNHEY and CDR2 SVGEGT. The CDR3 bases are TGTGCCAGCAGTTACTCGCAGTATCAAGAGACCCAGTACTTC. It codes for CASSYSQYQETQYF.

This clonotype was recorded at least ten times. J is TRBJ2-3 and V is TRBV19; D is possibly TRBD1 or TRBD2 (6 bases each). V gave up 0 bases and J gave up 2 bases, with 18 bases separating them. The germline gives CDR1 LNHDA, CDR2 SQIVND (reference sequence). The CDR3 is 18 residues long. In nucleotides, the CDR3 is TGTGCCAGTAGTATAGAAGGGGGGCACGAGGGACACACAGATACGCAGTATTTT. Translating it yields CASSIEGGHEGHTDTQYF.

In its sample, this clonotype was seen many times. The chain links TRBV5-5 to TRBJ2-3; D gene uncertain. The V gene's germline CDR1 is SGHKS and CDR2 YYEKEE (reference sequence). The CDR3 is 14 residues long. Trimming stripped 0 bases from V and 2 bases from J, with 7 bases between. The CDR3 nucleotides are TGTGCCAGCAGCTTGGCGCAATACACAGATACGCAGTATTTT. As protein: CASSLAQYTDTQYF.

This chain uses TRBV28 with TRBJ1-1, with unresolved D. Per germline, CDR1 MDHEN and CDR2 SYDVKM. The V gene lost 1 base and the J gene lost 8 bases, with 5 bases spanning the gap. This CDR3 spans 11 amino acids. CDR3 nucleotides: TGTGCCAGCAGTTTATATGTGGAAGCTTTCTTT. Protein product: CASSLYVEAFF.